The 19 T cell receptor beta chains presented below share a single source sample, sequenced in a study of beta chain features in type 1 diabetes. Expressed TCRB transcripts were sequenced, since all the RNA that had been isolated was reverse transcribed. Sequencing was performed with immunoSEQ multiplex PCR; in TCRdb, only in-frame clones are kept and a portion is missing. The profile shows roughly 450,000 clones, about an eighth of them singletons. Material for sequencing was naive CD4+ T cells from blood. Source of these receptors: a woman under 30 in good health.

On this clone itself: The same CDR3 also results from other DNA sequences found in this sample. The chain links TRBV27 to TRBJ2-7, with D tentatively TRBD1 or TRBD2 (5 bases each). The germline V gene has CDR1 MNHEY and CDR2 SMNVEV (reference sequence). Trimming cost V 5 bases and J 0 bases, with 11 bases left between them. The CDR3 covers 14 residues. The DNA of the CDR3 is TGTGCCAGCAGTCCCCGGGACGGCTCCTACGAGCAGTACGTC. Translated, it gives CASSPRDGSYEQYV.

V and J are TRBV7-9 and TRBJ1-1; a weak D match, TRBD1 (5 bases). The length of the CDR3 is 11 residues. V was cut by 5 bases and J by 8 bases, with 9 bases left in between. Germline V gives CDR1 SEHNR, CDR2 FQNEAQ (reference sequence). The CDR3 reads CASSPQVEAFF. In nucleotides, the CDR3 is TGTGCCAGCAGCCCACAGGTCGAAGCTTTCTTT.

The J gene is TRBJ1-1, the V gene TRBV7-9; no clear D gene. The V end was cut by 1 base, the J end by 2 bases, with 8 bases between. This CDR3 has 14 amino acids. The V gene's germline CDR1 is SEHNR and CDR2 FQNEAQ (reference sequence). CDR3 protein: CASSLGYGNTEAFF. The DNA for the CDR3 is TGTGCCAGCAGCTTAGGATACGGCAACACTGAAGCTTTCTTT. The whole variable domain, remainder taken from reference TRBV7-9 and TRBJ1-1, is DTGVSQNPRHKITKRGQNVTFRCDPISEHNRLYWYRQTLGQGPEFLTYFQNEAQLEKSRLLSDRFSAERPKGSFSTLEIQRTEQGDSAMYLCASSLGYGNTEAFFGQGTRLTVV.

This clone was observed a handful of times. The V call is TRBV5-4, the J call TRBJ2-3; no clear D gene. CDR3 length equals 16 residues. Germline-derived CDR1 and CDR2 are SGHNT and YYREEE (reference sequence). V was cut by 4 bases and J by 0 bases, with 15 bases left in between. CDR3 protein: CASSARRLTSTDTQYF. The CDR3 DNA reads TGTGCCAGCAGCGCCCGCCGGCTAACTAGCACAGATACGCAGTATTTT.

The table lists this clone with a few counts. The rearrangement links TRBV30 to TRBJ2-2; weak D call: TRBD1 (6 bases). Germline loops: CDR1 GTSNPN, CDR2 SVGIG (reference sequence). This CDR3 region has 14 residues. V was trimmed by 2 bases and J by 5 bases, leaving 12 bases between them. The CDR3 region is CAWSYGQLTGELFF. CDR3 coding DNA: TGTGCCTGGAGTTATGGACAGCTGACCGGGGAGCTGTTTTTT.

This clone was counted a few times. This chain links TRBV5-1 with TRBJ2-3; D might be TRBD1 (6 bases). Deletions cut 0 bases from V and 6 bases from J, with 11 bases between. The germline V gene encodes CDR1 SGHRS and CDR2 YFSETQ. CDR3 size: 14 residues. DNA for the CDR3: TGCGCCAGCAGCTTGGCGGACAGTGTGGATACGCAGTATTTT. Protein product: CASSLADSVDTQYF.

This clone was seen more than once but under ten times. The identical CDR3 is also encoded by other nucleotide sequences in the sample. This chain connects TRBV5-6 to TRBJ2-6; perhaps TRBD2 as D (5 bases). This CDR3 comprises 15 residues. Looked up from germline, CDR1 is SGHDT and CDR2 is YYEEEE. Trimming removed 2 bases at V and 3 bases at J, with 9 bases between. The CDR3 protein is CASSFRGSGANVLTF. CDR3 coding DNA: TGTGCCAGCAGCTTTAGAGGGAGTGGGGCCAACGTCCTGACTTTC.

This clone has more than one count but fewer than ten. The J gene is TRBJ2-4, the V gene TRBV19, with 7 bases fitting TRBD1. With V trimmed by 6 bases and J by 11 bases, 10 bases remained unmatched. The germline gives CDR1 LNHDA, CDR2 SQIVND (reference sequence). This CDR3 has 13 amino acids. DNA for the CDR3: TGTGCCAGTAGGGACCCGGGACAGCCCTTTCAGTACTTC. Its protein product is CASRDPGQPFQYF.

The chain is built from TRBV13 and TRBJ1-4; 10 nucleotides agree with TRBD1. The V segment lost 5 bases and the J segment 8 bases; nucleotides outside the gene matches: 8. Germline CDR1 reads PRHDT; CDR2 reads FYEKMQ (reference sequence). This CDR3 region has 15 residues. For the CDR3, the DNA is TGTGCCAGCAGCGGGTCCGGGACAGGGGAGGAAAAACTGTTTTTT. Translation: CASSGSGTGEEKLFF.

V gene TRBV7-2 combines with J gene TRBJ2-6; 8 bases agree with TRBD2. This CDR3 contains 17 residues. V lost 5 bases to trimming and J lost 0 bases; unmatched junction nucleotides: 6. Looked up from germline, CDR1 is SGHTA and CDR2 is FQGNSA. The CDR3 sequence is CASSRVAGGSGANVLTF. The CDR3, as DNA: TGTGCCAGCAGCCGCGTGGCGGGAGGCTCTGGGGCCAACGTCCTGACTTTC.

Only a few counts were recorded for this clone. The chain joins TRBV9 to TRBJ2-5; a weak D match, TRBD2 (6 bases). Germline CDR1 reads SGDLS; CDR2 reads YYNGEE. This CDR3 contains 13 residues. Between the trimmed V and J ends, which lost 3 bases and 2 bases, there was a span of 8 bases. The CDR3 DNA sequence: TGTGCCAGCAGCGCAAGCGGGCAAGAGACCCAGTACTTC. Translation gives CASSASGQETQYF. The full variable domain, completed using reference TRBV9 and TRBJ2-5, is DSGVTQTPKHLITATGQRVTLRCSPRSGDLSVYWYQQSLDQGLQFLIQYYNGEERAKGNILERFSAQQFPDLHSELNLSSLELGDSALYFCASSASGQETQYFGPGTRLLVL.

The chain recombines TRBV11-3 with TRBJ2-2; D is possibly TRBD2 (5 bases). CDR3 size: 13 residues. V shed 6 bases and J shed 2 bases, with 7 bases lying between them. The germline CDR1 and CDR2 sequences are SGHNT and YENEEA. The CDR3 DNA sequence: TGTGCCAGCAGAACGGGAAACACCGGGGAGCTGTTTTTT. Protein: CASRTGNTGELFF.

The rearrangement links TRBV14 to TRBJ2-7; D remains ambiguous. The CDR3 extends over 12 amino acids. The germline V gene encodes CDR1 SGHDN and CDR2 FVKESK. Trimming removed 1 base from V and 7 bases from J, with 8 bases in between. The CDR3 is CASSQGVREQYF. The CDR3 bases are TGTGCCAGCAGCCAAGGTGTGAGGGAGCAGTACTTC.

This chain uses TRBV29-1 with TRBJ2-7; 10 positions match TRBD1. V gave up 5 bases and J gave up 6 bases; unmatched junction bases: 7. CDR1 SQVTM and CDR2 ANQGSEA come from the germline V gene. This CDR3 comprises 13 residues. The CDR3 region is CSVRTGGVGEQYV. CDR3 in DNA: TGCAGCGTTAGGACAGGGGGTGTGGGCGAGCAGTACGTC.

The chain combines TRBV29-1 with TRBJ2-7, with TRBD1 matching 8 bases. V was clipped by 7 bases and J by 7 bases; unmatched bases: 15. The CDR3 has 14 residues. Germline V gives CDR1 SQVTM, CDR2 ANQGSEA. For the CDR3, the DNA is TGCAGCGGTGGACAGGGAATGGTAACGGGGGAGCAGTACTTC. It specifies CSGGQGMVTGEQYF.

V and J are TRBV4-2 and TRBJ2-3; TRBD1 might be the D (6 bases). The CDR3 extends over 16 amino acids. Between the trimmed V and J ends, which lost 6 bases and 0 bases, there was a span of 16 bases. Germline V gene lookup returns CDR1 LGHNA and CDR2 YNFKEQ. The CDR3 protein is CASSHSGVPSTDTQYF. CDR3 sequence (DNA): TGTGCCAGCAGTCACTCAGGGGTCCCTAGCACAGATACGCAGTATTTT.

This clone was seen a few times. CDR3 in DNA: TGTGCCAGCAGAAACGCGGGGACAGGGATCGAGACCCAGTACTTC. It specifies CASRNAGTGIETQYF. The chain carries TRBV14 and TRBJ2-5; 9 nucleotides match TRBD1. Germline CDR1 and CDR2: SGHDN and FVKESK. The CDR3 is 15 residues long. Trimming cost V 6 bases and J 5 bases; bases outside gene matches: 10.

This clone was detected only a few times. The chain joins TRBV7-9 to TRBJ2-7; a weak D match, TRBD2 (5 bases). The CDR3 loop spans 14 amino acids. V dropped 3 bases and J dropped 3 bases, with 12 bases sitting between them. Germline assignment: CDR1 SEHNR and CDR2 FQNEAQ (reference sequence). CDR3 sequence: CASSFGGPDYEQYV. The CDR3 DNA reads as TGTGCCAGCAGCTTCGGAGGACCTGACTACGAGCAGTACGTC.

CDR3 protein: CASSQVRLAETQYF. CDR3 DNA sequence: TGCGCCAGCAGCCAAGTTCGTCTAGCCGAGACCCAGTACTTC. The V gene is TRBV4-1, the J gene TRBJ2-5; possible D gene TRBD2, 5 bases. V lost 1 base, J lost 5 bases, and 11 bases lay in between. CDR1 and CDR2 from the germline V gene are MGHRA and YSYEKL. This CDR3 has 14 amino acids.